This T cell receptor beta chain was obtained from a study of cytomegalovirus exposure and HLA in healthy donors. Germline V gene data show CDR1 as MNHEY and CDR2 as SVGAGI. V lost 2 bases and J lost 0, with 7 bases in between. The CDR3 contains 14 residues. The PCR used 60 Vbeta and 13 Jbeta primers. The assay was immunoSEQ multiplex PCR, and TCRdb's table has in-frame clones only and misses some. The data hold some 200,000 clones, with over 70% observed a single time. The chain recombines TRBV6-5 with TRBJ2-5, with D maybe TRBD2 (6 bases). The sample was PBMCs. The receptor was isolated from a man aged 50-60 years in good health and CMV-seronegative. As DNA, the CDR3 is TGTGCCAGCAGTTACGGGGGGAACCAAGAGACCCAGTACTTC. It translates to CASSYGGNQETQYF.